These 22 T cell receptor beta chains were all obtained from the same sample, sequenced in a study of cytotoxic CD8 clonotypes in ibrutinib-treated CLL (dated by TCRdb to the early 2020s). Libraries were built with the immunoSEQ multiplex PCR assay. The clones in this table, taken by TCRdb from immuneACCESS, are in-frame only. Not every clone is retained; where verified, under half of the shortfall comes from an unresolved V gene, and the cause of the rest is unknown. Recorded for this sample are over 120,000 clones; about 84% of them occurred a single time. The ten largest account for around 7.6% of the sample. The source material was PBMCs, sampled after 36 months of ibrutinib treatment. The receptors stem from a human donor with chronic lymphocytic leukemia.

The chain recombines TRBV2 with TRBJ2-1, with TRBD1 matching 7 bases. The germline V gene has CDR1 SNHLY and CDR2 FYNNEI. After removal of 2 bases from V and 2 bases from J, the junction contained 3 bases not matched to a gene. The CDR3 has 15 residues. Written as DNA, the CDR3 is TGTGCCAGCAGTGAAATAGGGGGCACCTACAATGAGCAGTTCTTC. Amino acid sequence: CASSEIGGTYNEQFF.

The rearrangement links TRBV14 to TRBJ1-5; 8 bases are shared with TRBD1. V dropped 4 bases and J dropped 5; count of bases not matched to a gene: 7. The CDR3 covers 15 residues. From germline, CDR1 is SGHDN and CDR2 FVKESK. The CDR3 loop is CASSPRGQGDQPQHF. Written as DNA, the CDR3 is TGTGCCAGCAGCCCGCGCGGACAGGGCGATCAGCCCCAGCATTTT. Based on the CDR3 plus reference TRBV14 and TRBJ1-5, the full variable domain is EAGVTQFPSHSVIEKGQTVTLRCDPISGHDNLYWYRRVMGKEIKFLLHFVKESKQDESGMPNNRFLAERTGGTYSTLKVQPAELEDSGVYFCASSPRGQGDQPQHFGDGTRLSIL.

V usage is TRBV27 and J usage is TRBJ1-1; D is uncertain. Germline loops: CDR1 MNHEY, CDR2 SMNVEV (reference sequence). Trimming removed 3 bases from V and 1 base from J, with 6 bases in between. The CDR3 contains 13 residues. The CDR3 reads CASSFHGNTEAFF. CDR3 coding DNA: TGTGCCAGCAGTTTTCACGGGAACACTGAAGCTTTCTTT.

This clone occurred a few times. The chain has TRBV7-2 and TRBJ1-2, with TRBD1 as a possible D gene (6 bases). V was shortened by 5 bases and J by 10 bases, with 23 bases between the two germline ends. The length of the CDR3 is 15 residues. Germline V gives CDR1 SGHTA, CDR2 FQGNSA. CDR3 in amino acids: CASSKTGTYNYDYTF. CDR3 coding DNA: TGTGCCAGCAGCAAGACAGGAACCTACAACTACGACTACACCTTC. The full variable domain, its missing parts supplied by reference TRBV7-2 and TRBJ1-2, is GAGVSQSPSNKVTEKGKDVELRCDPISGHTALYWYRQSLGQGLEFLIYFQGNSAPDKSGLPSDRFSAERTGGSVSTLTIQRTQQEDSAVYLCASSKTGTYNYDYTFGSGTRLTVV.

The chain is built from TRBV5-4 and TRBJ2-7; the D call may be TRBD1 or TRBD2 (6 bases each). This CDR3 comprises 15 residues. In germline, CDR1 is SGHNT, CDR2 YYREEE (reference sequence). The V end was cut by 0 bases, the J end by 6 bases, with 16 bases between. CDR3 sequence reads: CASSLVHPGASEQYF. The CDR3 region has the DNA TGTGCCAGCAGCTTGGTCCATCCGGGGGCGAGCGAGCAGTACTTC.

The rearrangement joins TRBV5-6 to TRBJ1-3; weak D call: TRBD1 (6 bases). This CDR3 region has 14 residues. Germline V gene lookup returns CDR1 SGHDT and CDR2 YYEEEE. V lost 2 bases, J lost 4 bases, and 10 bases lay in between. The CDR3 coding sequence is TGTGCCAGCAGCTTACAGGGAGGGGGAAACACCATATATTTT. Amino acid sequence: CASSLQGGGNTIYF.

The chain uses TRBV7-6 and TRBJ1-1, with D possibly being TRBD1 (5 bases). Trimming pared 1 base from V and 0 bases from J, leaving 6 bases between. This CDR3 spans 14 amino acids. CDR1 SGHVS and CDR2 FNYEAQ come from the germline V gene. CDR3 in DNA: TGTGCCAGCAGCTTAGGACAGTTGAACACTGAAGCTTTCTTT. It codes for CASSLGQLNTEAFF. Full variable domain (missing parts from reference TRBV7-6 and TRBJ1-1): GAGVSQSPRYKVTKRGQDVALRCDPISGHVSLYWYRQALGQGPEFLTYFNYEAQQDKSGLPNDRFSAERPEGSISTLTIQRTEQRDSAMYRCASSLGQLNTEAFFGQGTRLTVV.

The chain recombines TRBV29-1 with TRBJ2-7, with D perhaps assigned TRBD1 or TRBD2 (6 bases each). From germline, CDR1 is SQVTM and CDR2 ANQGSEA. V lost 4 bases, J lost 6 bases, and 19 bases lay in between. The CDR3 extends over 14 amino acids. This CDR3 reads CSVGGAPGGFEQYF. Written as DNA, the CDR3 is TGCAGCGTTGGGGGGGCCCCCGGAGGTTTCGAGCAGTACTTC.

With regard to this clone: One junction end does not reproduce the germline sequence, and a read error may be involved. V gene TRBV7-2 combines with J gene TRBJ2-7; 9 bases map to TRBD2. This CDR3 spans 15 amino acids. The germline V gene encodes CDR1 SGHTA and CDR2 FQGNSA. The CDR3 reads CASRLAGETRYEQYF. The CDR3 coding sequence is TGTGCCAGCAGGTTAGCGGGAGAAACCAGGTACGAGCAGTACTTC.

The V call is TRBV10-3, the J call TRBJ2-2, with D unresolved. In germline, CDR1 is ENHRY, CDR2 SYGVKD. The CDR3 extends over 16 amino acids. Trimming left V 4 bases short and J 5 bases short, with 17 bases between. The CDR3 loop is CAISGGGDVRTGELFF. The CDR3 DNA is TGTGCCATCAGTGGTGGCGGAGACGTTAGAACCGGGGAGCTGTTTTTT.

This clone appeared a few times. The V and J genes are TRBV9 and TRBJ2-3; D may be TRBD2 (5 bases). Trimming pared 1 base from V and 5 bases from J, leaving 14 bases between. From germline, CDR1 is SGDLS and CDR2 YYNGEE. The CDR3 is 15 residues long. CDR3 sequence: CASSVLAASGDTQYF. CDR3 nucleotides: TGTGCCAGCAGCGTACTAGCCGCTTCGGGAGATACGCAGTATTTT.

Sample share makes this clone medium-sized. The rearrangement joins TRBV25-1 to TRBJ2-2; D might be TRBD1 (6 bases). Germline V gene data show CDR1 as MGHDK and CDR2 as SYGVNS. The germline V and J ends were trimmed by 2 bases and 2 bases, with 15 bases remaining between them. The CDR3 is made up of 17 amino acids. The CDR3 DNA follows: TGTGCCAGCAGTGAACATCAGGACAGAGCTAACACCGGGGAGCTGTTTTTT. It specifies CASSEHQDRANTGELFF.

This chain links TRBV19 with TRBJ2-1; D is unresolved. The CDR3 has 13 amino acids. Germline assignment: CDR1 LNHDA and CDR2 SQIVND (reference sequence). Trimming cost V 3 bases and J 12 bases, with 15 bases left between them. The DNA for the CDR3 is TGTGCCAGTAGTATCGGAGTCGAGCACCGGCAGTTCTTC. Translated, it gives CASSIGVEHRQFF.

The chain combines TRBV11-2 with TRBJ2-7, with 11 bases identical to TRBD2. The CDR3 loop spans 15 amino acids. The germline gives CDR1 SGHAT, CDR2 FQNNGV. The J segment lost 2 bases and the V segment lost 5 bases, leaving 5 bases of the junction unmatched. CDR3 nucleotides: TGTGCCAGCAGCCAAACTAGCGGGAGTACCTACGAGCAGTACTTC. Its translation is CASSQTSGSTYEQYF.

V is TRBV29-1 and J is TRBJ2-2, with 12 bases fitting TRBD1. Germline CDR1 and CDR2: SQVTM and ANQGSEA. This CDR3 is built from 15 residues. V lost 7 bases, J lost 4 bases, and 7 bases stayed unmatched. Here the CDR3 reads CSAWDRGLGTGELFF. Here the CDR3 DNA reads TGCAGCGCATGGGACAGGGGGCTAGGCACCGGGGAGCTGTTTTTT.

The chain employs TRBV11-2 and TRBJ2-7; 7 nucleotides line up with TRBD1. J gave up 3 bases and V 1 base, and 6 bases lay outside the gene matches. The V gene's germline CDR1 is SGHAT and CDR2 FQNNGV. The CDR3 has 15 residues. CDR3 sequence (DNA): TGTGCCAGCAGCTTAGTTAGGGGGCCGGGCTACGAGCAGTACTTC. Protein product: CASSLVRGPGYEQYF.

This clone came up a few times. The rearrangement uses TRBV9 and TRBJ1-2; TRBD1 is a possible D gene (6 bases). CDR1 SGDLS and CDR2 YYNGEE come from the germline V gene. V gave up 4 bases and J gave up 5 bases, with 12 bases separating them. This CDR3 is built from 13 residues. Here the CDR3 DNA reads TGTGCCAGCAGCTCGGACAGCGTGTATGGCTACACCTTC. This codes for CASSSDSVYGYTF.

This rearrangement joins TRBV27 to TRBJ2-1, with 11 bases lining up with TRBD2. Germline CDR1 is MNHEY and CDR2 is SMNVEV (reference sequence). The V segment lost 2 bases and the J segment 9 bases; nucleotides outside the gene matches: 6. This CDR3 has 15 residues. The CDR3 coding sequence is TGTGCCAGCAGTTTAATTAGCGGGGGGGCCGGTGAGCAGTTCTTC. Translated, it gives CASSLISGGAGEQFF.

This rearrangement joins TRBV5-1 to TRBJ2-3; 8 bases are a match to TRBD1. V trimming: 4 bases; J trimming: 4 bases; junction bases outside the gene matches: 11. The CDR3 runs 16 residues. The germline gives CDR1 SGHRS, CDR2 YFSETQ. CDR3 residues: CASSPLDRVYADTQYF. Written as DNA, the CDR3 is TGCGCCAGCAGCCCTTTGGACAGGGTATACGCAGATACGCAGTATTTT.

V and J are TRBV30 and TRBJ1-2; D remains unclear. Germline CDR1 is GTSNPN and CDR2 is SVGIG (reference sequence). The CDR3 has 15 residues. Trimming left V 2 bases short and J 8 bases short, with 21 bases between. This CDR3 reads CAWSQDDVGSRGYTF. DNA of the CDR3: TGTGCCTGGAGTCAGGACGACGTCGGGAGTCGAGGCTACACCTTC.

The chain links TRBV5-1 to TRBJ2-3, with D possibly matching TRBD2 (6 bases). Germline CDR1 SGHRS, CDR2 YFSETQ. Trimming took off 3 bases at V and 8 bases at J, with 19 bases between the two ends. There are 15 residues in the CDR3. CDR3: CASSSGAGPQPTQYF. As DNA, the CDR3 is TGCGCCAGCAGCTCCGGCGCGGGGCCGCAGCCTACGCAGTATTTT.

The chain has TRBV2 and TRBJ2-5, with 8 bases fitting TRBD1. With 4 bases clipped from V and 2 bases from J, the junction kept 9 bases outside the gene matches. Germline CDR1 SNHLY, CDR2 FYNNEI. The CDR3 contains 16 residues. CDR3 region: CASSVSETGEQETQYF. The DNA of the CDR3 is TGTGCCAGCAGTGTTAGTGAGACAGGGGAACAAGAGACCCAGTACTTC.